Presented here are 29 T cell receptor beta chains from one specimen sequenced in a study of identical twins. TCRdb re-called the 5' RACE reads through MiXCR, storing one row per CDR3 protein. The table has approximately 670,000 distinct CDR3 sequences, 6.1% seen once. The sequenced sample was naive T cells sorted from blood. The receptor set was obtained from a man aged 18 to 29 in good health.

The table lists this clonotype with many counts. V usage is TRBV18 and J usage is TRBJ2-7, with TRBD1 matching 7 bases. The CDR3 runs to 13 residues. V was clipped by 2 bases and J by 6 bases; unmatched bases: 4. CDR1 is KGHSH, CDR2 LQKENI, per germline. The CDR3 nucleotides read TGTGCCAGCTCACCATACGACAGGGCCGAGCAGTACGTC. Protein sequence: CASSPYDRAEQYV.

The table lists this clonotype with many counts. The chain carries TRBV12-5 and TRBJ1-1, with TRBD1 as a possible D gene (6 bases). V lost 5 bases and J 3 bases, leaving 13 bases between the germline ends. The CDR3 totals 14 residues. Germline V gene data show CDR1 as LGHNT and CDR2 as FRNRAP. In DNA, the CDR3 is TGTGCTAGTGGTGTAACAGGGAAAGACACTGAAGCTTTCTTT. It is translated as CASGVTGKDTEAFF.

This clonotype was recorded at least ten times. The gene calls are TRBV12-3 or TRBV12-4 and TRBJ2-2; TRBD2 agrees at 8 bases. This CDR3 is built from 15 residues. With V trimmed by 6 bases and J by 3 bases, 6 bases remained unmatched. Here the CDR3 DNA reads TGTGCCAGCAGCGGGACTAGAAGCCACACCGGGGAGCTGTTTTTT. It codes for CASSGTRSHTGELFF.

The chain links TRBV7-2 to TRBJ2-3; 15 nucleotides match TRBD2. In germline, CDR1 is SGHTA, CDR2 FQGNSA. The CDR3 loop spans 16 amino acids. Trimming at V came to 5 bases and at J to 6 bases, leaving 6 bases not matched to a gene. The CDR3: CASSAGLAGGYDTQYF. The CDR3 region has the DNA TGTGCCAGCAGCGCAGGACTAGCGGGAGGGTACGATACGCAGTATTTT.

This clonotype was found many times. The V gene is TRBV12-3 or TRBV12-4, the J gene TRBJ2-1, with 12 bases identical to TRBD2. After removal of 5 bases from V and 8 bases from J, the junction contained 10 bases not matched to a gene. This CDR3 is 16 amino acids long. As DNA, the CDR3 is TGTGCCAGCAGTGCCCCGGGACTAGCGGGTAAGGATGAGCAGTTCTTC. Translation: CASSAPGLAGKDEQFF.

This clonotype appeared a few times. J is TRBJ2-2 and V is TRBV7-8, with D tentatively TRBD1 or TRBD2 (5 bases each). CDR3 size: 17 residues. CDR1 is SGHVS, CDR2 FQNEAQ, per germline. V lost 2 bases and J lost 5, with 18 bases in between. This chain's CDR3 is CASSLIQIGGRTGELFF. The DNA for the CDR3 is TGTGCCAGCAGCTTAATTCAAATTGGGGGAAGGACCGGGGAGCTGTTTTTT.

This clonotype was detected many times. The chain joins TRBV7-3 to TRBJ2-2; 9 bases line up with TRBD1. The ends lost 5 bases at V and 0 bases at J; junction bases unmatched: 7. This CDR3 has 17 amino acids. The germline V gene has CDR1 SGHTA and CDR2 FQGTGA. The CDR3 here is CASSPLGTGSNTGELFF. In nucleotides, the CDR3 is TGTGCCAGCAGCCCTCTTGGGACAGGGTCGAACACCGGGGAGCTGTTTTTT. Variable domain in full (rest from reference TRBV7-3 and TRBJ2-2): GAGVSQTPSNKVTEKGKYVELRCDPISGHTALYWYRQSLGQGPEFLIYFQGTGAADDSGLPNDRFFAVRPEGSVSTLKIQRTERGDSAVYLCASSPLGTGSNTGELFFGEGSRLTVL.

The CDR3 reads CASSLIRRRSTDTQYF. The CDR3 region has the DNA TGTGCCAGCAGCTTAATCCGGAGGCGGAGCACAGATACGCAGTATTTT. The chain couples TRBV11-2 to TRBJ2-3, with a possible D match to TRBD2 (5 bases). There are 16 residues in the CDR3. The germline V gene has CDR1 SGHAT and CDR2 FQNNGV. Trimming took off 2 bases at V and 0 bases at J, with 12 bases between the two ends.

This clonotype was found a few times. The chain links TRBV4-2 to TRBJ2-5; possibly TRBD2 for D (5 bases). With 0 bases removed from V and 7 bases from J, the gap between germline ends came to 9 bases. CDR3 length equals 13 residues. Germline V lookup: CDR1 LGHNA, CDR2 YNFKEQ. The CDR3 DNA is TGTGCCAGCAGCCAAGAGGAGGAGCTGACCCAGTACTTC. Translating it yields CASSQEEELTQYF.

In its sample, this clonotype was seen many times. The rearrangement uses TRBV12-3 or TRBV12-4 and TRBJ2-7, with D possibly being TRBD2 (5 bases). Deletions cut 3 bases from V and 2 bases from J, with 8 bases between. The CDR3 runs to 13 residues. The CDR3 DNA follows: TGTGCCAGCAGTTTGGCGGGCCCCTACGAGCAGTACTTC. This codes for CASSLAGPYEQYF.

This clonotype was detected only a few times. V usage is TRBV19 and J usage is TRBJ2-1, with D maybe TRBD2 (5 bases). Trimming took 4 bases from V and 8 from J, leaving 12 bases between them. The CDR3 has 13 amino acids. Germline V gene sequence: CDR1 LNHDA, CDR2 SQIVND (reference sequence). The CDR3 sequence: CASSNGREYEQFF. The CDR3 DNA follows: TGTGCCAGTAGTAATGGGAGAGAATATGAGCAGTTCTTC.

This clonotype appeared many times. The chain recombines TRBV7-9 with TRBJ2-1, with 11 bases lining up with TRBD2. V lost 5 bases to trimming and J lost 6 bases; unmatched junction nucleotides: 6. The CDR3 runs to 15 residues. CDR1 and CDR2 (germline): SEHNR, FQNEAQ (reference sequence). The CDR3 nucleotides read TGTGCCAGCAGCGGCCTTAGCGGGAGGGGCAATGAGCAGTTCTTC. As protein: CASSGLSGRGNEQFF.

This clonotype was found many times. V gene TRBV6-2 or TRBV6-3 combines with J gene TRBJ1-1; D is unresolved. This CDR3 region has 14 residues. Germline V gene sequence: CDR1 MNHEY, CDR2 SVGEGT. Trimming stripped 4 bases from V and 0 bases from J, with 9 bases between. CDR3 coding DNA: TGTGCCAGCAGTTGGGAGGCCATGAACACTGAAGCTTTCTTT. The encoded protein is CASSWEAMNTEAFF.

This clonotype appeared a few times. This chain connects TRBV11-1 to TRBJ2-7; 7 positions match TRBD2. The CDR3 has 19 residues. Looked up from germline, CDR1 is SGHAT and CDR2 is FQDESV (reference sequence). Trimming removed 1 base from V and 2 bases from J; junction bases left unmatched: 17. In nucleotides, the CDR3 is TGTGCCAGCAGCTTAGGGTTAGGTATTCGGGGGGAAGATACCTACGAGCAGTACTTC. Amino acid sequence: CASSLGLGIRGEDTYEQYF.

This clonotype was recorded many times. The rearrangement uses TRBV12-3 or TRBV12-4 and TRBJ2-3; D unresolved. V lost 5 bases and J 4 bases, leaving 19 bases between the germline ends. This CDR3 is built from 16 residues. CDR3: CASSPGGPQRPDTQYF. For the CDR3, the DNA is TGTGCCAGCAGTCCCGGTGGACCGCAAAGGCCAGATACGCAGTATTTT.

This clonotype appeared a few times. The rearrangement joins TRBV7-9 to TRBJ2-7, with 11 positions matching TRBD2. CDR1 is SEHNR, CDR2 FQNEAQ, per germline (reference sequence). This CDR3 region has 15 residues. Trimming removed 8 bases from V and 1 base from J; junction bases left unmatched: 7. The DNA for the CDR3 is TGTGCCAGCGAGCCTCGACTAGCGGGATCCTACGAGCAGTACTTC. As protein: CASEPRLAGSYEQYF.

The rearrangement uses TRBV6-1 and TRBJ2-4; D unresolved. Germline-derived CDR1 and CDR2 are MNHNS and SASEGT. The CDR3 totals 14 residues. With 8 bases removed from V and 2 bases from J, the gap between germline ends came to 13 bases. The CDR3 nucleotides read TGTGCCAGCGGCTCTGGGGTATCCAAAAACATTCAGTACTTC. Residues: CASGSGVSKNIQYF.

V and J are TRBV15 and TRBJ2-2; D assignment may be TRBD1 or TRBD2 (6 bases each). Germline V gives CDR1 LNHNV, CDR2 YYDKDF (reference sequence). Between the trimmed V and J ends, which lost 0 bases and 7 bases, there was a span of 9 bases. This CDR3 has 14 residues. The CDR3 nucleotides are TGTGCCACCAGCAGAGATGGGGGGCGCGGGGAGCTGTTTTTT. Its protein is CATSRDGGRGELFF.

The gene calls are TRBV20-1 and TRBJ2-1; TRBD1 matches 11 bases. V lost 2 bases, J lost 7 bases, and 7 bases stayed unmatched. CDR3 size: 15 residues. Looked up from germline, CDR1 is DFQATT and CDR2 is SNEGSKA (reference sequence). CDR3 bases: TGCAGTGCTAGATCTGACGGGACAGGGGGGAATGAGCAGTTCTTC. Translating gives CSARSDGTGGNEQFF.

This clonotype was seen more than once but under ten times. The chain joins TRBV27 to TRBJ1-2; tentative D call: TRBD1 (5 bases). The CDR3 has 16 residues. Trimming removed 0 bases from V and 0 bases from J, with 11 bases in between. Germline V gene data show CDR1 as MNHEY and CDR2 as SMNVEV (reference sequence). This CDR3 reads CASSLSNRGANYGYTF. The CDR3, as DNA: TGTGCCAGCAGTTTATCGAATCGGGGCGCTAACTATGGCTACACCTTC.

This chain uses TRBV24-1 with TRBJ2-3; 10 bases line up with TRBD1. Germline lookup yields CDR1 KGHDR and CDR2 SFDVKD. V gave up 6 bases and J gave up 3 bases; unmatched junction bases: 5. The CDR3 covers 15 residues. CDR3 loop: CATSQDRGLTDTQYF. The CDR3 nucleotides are TGTGCCACCAGTCAAGACAGGGGGCTTACAGATACGCAGTATTTT.

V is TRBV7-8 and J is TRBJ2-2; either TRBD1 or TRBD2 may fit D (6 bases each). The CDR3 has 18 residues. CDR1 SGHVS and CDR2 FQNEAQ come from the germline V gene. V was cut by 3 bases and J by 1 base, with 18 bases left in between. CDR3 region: CASSLANQGGKNTGELFF. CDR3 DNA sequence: TGTGCCAGCAGCTTGGCTAATCAAGGGGGGAAGAACACCGGGGAGCTGTTTTTT.

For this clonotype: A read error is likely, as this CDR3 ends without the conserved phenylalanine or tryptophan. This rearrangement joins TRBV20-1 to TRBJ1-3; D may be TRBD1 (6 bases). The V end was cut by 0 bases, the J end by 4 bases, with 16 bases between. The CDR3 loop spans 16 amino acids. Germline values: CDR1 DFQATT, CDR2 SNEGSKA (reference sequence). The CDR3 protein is CSARDHTQGEGNTIYC. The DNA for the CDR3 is TGCAGTGCTAGAGACCACACACAGGGAGAAGGAAACACCATATATTGT.

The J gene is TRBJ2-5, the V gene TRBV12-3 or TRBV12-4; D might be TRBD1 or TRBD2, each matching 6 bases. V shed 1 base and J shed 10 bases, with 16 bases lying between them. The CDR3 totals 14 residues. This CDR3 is CASSLGTGGGGQYF. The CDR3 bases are TGTGCCAGCAGTTTAGGTACAGGCGGAGGGGGCCAGTACTTC.

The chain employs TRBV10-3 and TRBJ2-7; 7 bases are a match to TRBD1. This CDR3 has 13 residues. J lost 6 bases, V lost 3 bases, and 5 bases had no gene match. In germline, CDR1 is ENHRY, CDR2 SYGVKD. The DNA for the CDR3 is TGTGCCATCAGTGAACAGGGGCGGTCCGAGCAGTACGTC. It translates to CAISEQGRSEQYV.

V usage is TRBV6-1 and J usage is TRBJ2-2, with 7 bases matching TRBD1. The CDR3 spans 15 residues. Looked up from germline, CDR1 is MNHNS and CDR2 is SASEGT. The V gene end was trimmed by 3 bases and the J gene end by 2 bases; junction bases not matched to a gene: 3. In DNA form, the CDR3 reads TGTGCCAGCAGTGAGGGACAGCGAAACACCGGGGAGCTGTTTTTT. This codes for CASSEGQRNTGELFF.

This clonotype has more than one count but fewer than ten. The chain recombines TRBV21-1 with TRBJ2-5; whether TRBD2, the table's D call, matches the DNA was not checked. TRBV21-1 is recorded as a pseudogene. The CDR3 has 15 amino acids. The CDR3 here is CASSKLGLLQETQYF. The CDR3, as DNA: TGTGCCAGCAGCAAATTGGGACTGCTACAAGAGACCCAGTACTTC.

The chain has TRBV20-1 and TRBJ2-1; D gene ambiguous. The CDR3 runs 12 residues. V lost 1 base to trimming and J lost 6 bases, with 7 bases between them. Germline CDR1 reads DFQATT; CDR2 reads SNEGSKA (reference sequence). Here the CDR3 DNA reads TGCAGTGCTAGAGGAGCGATCAATGAGCAGTTCTTC. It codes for CSARGAINEQFF.

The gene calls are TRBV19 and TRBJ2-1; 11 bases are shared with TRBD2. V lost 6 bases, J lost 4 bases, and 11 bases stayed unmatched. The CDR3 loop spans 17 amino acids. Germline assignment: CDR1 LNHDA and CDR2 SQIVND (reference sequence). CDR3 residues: CASSRWGPSGGYNEQFF. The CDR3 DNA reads TGTGCCAGTAGCCGATGGGGACCTAGCGGGGGGTACAATGAGCAGTTCTTC.